This record covers a single T cell receptor beta chain. The data belong to a study of blood T cell repertoires in COVID-19. TCRdb keeps only in-frame clones here, not all; method: immunoSEQ multiplex PCR. The repertoire holds 15,000 to 20,000 clones, with roughly 82% as singletons. The CDR3 covers 11 residues. In germline, CDR1 is LNHDA, CDR2 SQIVND (reference sequence). Trimming removed 5 bases from V and 11 bases from J; junction bases left unmatched: 4. This receptor was identified in a woman in her seventies with active COVID-19. The chain recombines TRBV19 with TRBJ2-7; 9 bases align to TRBD1. Sequencing was carried out using peripheral blood. The CDR3 reads CASSPGDREYF. In nucleotides, the CDR3 is TGTGCCAGTAGTCCCGGGGACAGGGAGTACTTC.